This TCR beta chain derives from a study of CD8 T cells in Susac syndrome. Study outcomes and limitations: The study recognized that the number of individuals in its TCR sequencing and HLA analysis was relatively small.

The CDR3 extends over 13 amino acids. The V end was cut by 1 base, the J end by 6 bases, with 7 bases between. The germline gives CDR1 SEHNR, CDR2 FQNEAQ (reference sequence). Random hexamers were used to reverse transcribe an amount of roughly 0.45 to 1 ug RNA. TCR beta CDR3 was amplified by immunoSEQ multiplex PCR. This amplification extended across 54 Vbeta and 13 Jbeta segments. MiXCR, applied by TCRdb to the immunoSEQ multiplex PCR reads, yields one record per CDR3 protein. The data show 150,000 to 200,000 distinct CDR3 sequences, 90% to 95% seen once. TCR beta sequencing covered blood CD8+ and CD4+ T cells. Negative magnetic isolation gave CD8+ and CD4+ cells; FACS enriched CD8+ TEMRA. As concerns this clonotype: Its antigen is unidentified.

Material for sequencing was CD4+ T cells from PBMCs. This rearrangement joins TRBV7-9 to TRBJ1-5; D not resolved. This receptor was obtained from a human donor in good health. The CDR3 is CASSLGPGQPQHF. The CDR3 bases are TGTGCCAGCAGCTTAGGTCCGGGTCAGCCCCAGCATTTT. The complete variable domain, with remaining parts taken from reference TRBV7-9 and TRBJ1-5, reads DTGVSQNPRHKITKRGQNVTFRCDPISEHNRLYWYRQTLGQGPEFLTYFQNEAQLEKSRLLSDRFSAERPKGSFSTLEIQRTEQGDSAMYLCASSLGPGQPQHFGDGTRLSIL.